This T cell receptor (beta chain) comes out of a study of CD8 T cells in ankylosing spondylitis. Unmatched junction bases numbered 9, after V lost 3 bases and J lost 5 bases. This CDR3 region has 15 residues. In germline, CDR1 is SQVTM, CDR2 ANQGSEA. Overall study results and limits: What appeared characteristic of ankylosing spondylitis blood was a TCR beta motif of eight highly homologous variants.

Many counts were recorded for this clonotype. The antigen is not known. TCRdb called the 5' RACE reads again in MiXCR, with one record for every CDR3 protein. This sample carries around 770,000 distinct CDR3 sequences, 12% of them seen once, and the ten largest clones take about 0.49%. The sequence was collected from a male donor with ankylosing spondylitis. The chain recombines TRBV29-1 with TRBJ2-3, with TRBD2 identical over 9 bases. The sequenced sample was blood, either unsorted or a sorted T cell fraction (not recorded which). The CDR3 loop reads CSVEGLAGWVDTQYF. The CDR3 coding sequence is TGCAGCGTTGAGGGGCTAGCGGGATGGGTAGATACGCAGTATTTT.